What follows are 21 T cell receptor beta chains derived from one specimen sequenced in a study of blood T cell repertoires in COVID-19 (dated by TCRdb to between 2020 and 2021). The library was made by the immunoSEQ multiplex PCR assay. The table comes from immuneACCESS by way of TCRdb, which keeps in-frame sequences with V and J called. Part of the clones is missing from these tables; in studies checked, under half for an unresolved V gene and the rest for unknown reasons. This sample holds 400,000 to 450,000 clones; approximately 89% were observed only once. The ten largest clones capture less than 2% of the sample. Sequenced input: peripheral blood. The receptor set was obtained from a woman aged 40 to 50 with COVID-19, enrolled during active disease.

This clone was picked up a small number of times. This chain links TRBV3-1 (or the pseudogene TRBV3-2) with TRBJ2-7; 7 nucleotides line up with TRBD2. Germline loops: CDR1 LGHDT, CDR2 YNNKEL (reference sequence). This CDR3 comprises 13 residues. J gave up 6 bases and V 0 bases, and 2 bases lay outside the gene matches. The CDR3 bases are TGTGCCAGCAGCCAAGATGGGGGGGTCGAGCAGTACTTC. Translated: CASSQDGGVEQYF.

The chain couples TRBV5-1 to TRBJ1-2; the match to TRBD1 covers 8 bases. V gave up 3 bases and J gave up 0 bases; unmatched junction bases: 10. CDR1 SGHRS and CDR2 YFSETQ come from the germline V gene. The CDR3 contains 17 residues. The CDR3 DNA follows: TGCGCCAGCAGCTCCCTCGCGCAGGGGGCTTCTAACTATGGCTACACCTTC. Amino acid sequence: CASSSLAQGASNYGYTF.

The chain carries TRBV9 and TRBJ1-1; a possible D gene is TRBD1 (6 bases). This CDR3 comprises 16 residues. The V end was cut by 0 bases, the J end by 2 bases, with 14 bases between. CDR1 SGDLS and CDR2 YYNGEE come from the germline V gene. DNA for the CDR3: TGTGCCAGCAGCGTAGAGGGAGGGGGGTTCAACACTGAAGCTTTCTTT. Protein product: CASSVEGGGFNTEAFF.

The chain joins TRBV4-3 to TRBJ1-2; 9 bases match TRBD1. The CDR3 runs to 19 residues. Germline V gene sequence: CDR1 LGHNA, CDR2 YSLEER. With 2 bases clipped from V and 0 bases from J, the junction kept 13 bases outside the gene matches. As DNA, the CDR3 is TGCGCCAGCAGCCAATATACAGGGGGCGCGTTCGGGCCTAACTATGGCTACACCTTC. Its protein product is CASSQYTGGAFGPNYGYTF.

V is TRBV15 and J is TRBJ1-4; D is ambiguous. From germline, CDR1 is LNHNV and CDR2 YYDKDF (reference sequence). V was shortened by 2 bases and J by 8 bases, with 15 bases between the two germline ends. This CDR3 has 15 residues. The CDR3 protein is CATSRSGAVGEKLFF. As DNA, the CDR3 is TGTGCCACCAGCAGATCGGGAGCGGTTGGGGAAAAACTGTTTTTT.

CDR3 nucleotides: TGTGCCAGCAGTTTAAGTCGAGGGGGCCATGAAAAACTGTTTTTT. Protein product: CASSLSRGGHEKLFF. The V gene is TRBV27, the J gene TRBJ1-4; 7 bases map to TRBD1. With V trimmed by 2 bases and J by 6 bases, 6 bases remained unmatched. The CDR3 has 15 residues. Per the germline V gene, CDR1 is MNHEY and CDR2 is SMNVEV (reference sequence).

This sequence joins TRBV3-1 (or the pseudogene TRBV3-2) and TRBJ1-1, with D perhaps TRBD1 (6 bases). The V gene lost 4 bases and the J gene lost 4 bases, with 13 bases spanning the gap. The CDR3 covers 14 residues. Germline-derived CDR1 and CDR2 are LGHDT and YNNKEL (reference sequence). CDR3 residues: CASSLNQGFTEAFF. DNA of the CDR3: TGTGCCAGCAGCCTTAACCAGGGGTTCACTGAAGCTTTCTTT.

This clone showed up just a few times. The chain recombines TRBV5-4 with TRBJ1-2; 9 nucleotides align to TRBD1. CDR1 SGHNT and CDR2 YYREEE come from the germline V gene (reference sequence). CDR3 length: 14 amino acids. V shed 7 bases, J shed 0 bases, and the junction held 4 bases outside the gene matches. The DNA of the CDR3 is TGTGCCAGCGGGGGGACAGGGACTAACTATGGCTACACCTTC. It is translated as CASGGTGTNYGYTF.

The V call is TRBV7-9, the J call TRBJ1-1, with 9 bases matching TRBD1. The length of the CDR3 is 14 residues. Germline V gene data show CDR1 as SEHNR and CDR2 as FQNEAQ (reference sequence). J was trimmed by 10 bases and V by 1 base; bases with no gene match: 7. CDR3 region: CASSLEGQGLGAFF. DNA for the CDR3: TGTGCCAGCAGCTTAGAGGGACAGGGATTGGGAGCTTTCTTT.

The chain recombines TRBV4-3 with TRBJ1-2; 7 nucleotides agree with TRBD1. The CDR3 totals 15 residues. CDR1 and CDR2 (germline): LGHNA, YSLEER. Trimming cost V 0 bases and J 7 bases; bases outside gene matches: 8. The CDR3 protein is CASSQDMGQSRGYTF. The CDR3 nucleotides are TGCGCCAGCAGCCAAGATATGGGACAGTCCCGTGGCTACACCTTC.

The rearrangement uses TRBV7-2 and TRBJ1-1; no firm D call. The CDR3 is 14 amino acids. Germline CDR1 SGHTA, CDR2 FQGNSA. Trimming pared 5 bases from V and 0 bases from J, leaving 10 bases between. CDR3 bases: TGTGCCAGCAGCAGAGCTCGCGTGAACACTGAAGCTTTCTTT. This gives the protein CASSRARVNTEAFF.

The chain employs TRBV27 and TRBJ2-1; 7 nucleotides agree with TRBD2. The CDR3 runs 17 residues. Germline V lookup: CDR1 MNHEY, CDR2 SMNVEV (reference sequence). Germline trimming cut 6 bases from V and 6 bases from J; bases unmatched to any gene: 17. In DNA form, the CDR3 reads TGTGCCAGCAGAGATCGGACGAGGGAGGGCCATCCCAATGAGCAGTTCTTC. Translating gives CASRDRTREGHPNEQFF.

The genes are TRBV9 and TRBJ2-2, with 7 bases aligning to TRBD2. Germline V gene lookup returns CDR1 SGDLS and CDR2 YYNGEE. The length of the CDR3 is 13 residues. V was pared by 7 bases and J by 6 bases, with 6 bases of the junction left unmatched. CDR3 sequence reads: CASSPAGAGELFF. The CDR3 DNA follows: TGTGCCAGCTCCCCTGCGGGGGCCGGGGAGCTGTTTTTT. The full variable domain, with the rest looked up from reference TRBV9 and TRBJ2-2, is DSGVTQTPKHLITATGQRVTLRCSPRSGDLSVYWYQQSLDQGLQFLIQYYNGEERAKGNILERFSAQQFPDLHSELNLSSLELGDSALYFCASSPAGAGELFFGEGSRLTVL.

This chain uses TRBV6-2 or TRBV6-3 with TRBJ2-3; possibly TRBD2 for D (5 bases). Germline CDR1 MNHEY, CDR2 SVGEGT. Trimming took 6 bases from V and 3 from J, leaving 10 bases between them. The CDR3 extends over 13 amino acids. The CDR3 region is CASRPLATDTQYF. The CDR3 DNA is TGTGCCAGCAGACCTCTAGCTACAGATACGCAGTATTTT.

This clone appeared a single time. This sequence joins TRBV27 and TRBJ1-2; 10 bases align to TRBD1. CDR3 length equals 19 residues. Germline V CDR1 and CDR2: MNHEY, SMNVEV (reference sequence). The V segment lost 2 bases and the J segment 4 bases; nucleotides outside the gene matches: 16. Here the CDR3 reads CASSLRTGGLGTSFYGYTF. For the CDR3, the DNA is TGTGCCAGCAGTTTACGGACAGGGGGTTTAGGTACGAGTTTCTATGGCTACACCTTC.

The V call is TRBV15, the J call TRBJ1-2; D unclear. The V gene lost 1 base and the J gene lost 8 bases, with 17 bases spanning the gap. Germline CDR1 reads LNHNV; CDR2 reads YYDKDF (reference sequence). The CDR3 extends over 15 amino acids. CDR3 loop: CATSRAGRTLGGYTF. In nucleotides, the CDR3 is TGTGCCACCAGCAGAGCCGGCAGAACCCTCGGGGGCTACACCTTC.

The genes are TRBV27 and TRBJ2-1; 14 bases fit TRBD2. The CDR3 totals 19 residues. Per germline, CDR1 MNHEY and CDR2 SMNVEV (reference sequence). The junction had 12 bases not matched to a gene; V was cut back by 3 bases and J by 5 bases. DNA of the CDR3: TGTGCCAGCAGTTTGTGGGGGCCCGGGACTAGCGGGAGTGACAATGAGCAGTTCTTC. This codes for CASSLWGPGTSGSDNEQFF.

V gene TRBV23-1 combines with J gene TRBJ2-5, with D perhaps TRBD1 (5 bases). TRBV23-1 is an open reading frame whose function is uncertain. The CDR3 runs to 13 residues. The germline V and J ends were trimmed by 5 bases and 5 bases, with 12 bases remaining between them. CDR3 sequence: CASSAGLEETQYF. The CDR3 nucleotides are TGCGCCAGCAGTGCAGGGCTCGAGGAGACCCAGTACTTC.

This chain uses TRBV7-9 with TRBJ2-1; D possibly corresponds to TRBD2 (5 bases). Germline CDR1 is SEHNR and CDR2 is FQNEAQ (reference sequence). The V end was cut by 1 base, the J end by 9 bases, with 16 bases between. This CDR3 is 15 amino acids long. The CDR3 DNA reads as TGTGCCAGCAGCTTAGAAGGGAGCCTCGAGGGTGAGCAGTTCTTC. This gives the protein CASSLEGSLEGEQFF. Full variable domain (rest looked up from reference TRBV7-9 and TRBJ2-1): DTGVSQNPRHKITKRGQNVTFRCDPISEHNRLYWYRQTLGQGPEFLTYFQNEAQLEKSRLLSDRFSAERPKGSFSTLEIQRTEQGDSAMYLCASSLEGSLEGEQFFGPGTRLTVL.

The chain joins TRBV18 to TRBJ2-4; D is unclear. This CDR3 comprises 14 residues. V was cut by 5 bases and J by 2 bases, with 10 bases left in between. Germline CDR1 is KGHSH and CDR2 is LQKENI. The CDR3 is CASSGIATKNIQYF. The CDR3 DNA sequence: TGTGCCAGCTCAGGCATAGCAACCAAAAACATTCAGTACTTC.

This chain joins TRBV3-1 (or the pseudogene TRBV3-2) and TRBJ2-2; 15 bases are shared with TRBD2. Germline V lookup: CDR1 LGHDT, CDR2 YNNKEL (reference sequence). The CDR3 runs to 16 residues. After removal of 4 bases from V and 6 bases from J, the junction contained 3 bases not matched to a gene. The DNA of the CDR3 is TGTGCCAGCAGCCCCCGGACTAGCGGGAGGGCCGGGGAGCTGTTTTTT. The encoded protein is CASSPRTSGRAGELFF.